The 10 T cell receptor beta chains presented below share a single source sample, sequenced in a study of blood T cell repertoires in COVID-19. Assay: immunoSEQ multiplex PCR; the TCRdb copy retains only in-frame clones and omits some. The sample includes about 170,000 clones, about four fifths of them seen just once. Source material: peripheral blood. These receptors were taken from a man between 65 and 85 years old with active or convalescent COVID-19.

The chain's CDR3 is CASSQQGASMGGYTF. The DNA for the CDR3 is TGTGCCAGCAGCCAACAGGGGGCTTCGATGGGTGGCTACACCTTC. The genes are TRBV6-2 or TRBV6-3 and TRBJ1-2; TRBD1 matches at 9 bases. The V gene end was trimmed by 6 bases and the J gene end by 7 bases; junction bases not matched to a gene: 12. The CDR3 has 15 amino acids. The germline gives CDR1 MNHEY, CDR2 SVGEGT.

This CDR3 is CASSLVLGEVNNEQFF. The CDR3 DNA reads as TGCGCCAGCAGCCTGGTCTTGGGGGAGGTGAACAATGAGCAGTTCTTC. This chain connects TRBV5-1 to TRBJ2-1; possible D gene TRBD2, 6 bases. There are 16 residues in the CDR3. CDR1 SGHRS and CDR2 YFSETQ come from the germline V gene. V was clipped by 4 bases and J by 5 bases, with 19 bases between them.

This clone occurred once. This chain connects TRBV12-3 or TRBV12-4 to TRBJ1-2; possible D gene TRBD1, 5 bases. V lost 3 bases, J lost 3 bases, and 8 bases lay in between. The CDR3 sequence is 13 residues long. The CDR3 DNA sequence: TGTGCCAGCAGTTTTGGGGACTACTATGGCTACACCTTC. This encodes CASSFGDYYGYTF.

The chain combines TRBV29-1 with TRBJ2-1, with 10 bases identical to TRBD2. With 3 bases clipped from V and 7 bases from J, the junction kept 12 bases outside the gene matches. Looked up from germline, CDR1 is SQVTM and CDR2 is ANQGSEA. The CDR3 loop spans 16 amino acids. CDR3: CSVEVSASGRRNEQFF. The CDR3 DNA reads TGCAGCGTTGAGGTCAGCGCTAGCGGGAGAAGGAATGAGCAGTTCTTC.

V usage is TRBV11-2 and J usage is TRBJ2-7; weak D call: TRBD2 (6 bases). Trimming shortened V by 5 bases and J by 7 bases, and 12 bases separated the two germline ends. Germline V gene sequence: CDR1 SGHAT, CDR2 FQNNGV. This CDR3 is built from 12 residues. The CDR3 protein is CASSPRRAEQYF. CDR3 nucleotide sequence: TGTGCCAGCAGCCCGCGGAGGGCAGAGCAGTACTTC.

J is TRBJ1-1 and V is TRBV6-5; D ambiguous. Germline V gives CDR1 MNHEY, CDR2 SVGAGI. Trimming stripped 6 bases from V and 8 bases from J, with 16 bases between. CDR3 length: 13 amino acids. In nucleotides, the CDR3 is TGTGCCAGCAGCCCACCTGCGGCTTTAGAAGCTTTCTTT. Its translation: CASSPPAALEAFF.

The CDR3 here is CASSPLATPSSEQYF. CDR3 coding DNA: TGTGCCAGCAGCCCGCTAGCGACCCCATCAAGCGAGCAGTACTTC. The chain employs TRBV27 and TRBJ2-7; tentative D call: TRBD2 (6 bases). This CDR3 is 15 amino acids long. The V end was cut by 6 bases, the J end by 6 bases, with 21 bases between. In germline, CDR1 is MNHEY, CDR2 SMNVEV (reference sequence).

This chain's CDR3 is CASSLDMVSEQFF. CDR3 in DNA: TGTGCCAGCAGCTTAGATATGGTCAGTGAGCAGTTCTTC. The chain links TRBV11-3 to TRBJ2-1; D remains ambiguous. The CDR3 consists of 13 residues. Germline loops: CDR1 SGHNT, CDR2 YENEEA. Between the trimmed V and J ends, which lost 0 bases and 9 bases, there was a span of 9 bases.

This chain uses TRBV7-2 with TRBJ2-3; 7 nucleotides line up with TRBD1. The junction had 8 bases not matched to a gene; V was cut back by 6 bases and J by 2 bases. CDR1 SGHTA and CDR2 FQGNSA come from the germline V gene. This CDR3 has 15 residues. The CDR3 here is CASSLVGQVTDTQYF. The CDR3 region has the DNA TGTGCCAGCAGTTTGGTTGGACAGGTCACAGATACGCAGTATTTT.

The DNA for the CDR3 is TGTGCCAGCAGCTTGGACCAGGGGGTCTATGGCTACACCTTC. It translates to CASSLDQGVYGYTF. The chain carries TRBV5-4 and TRBJ1-2; 7 bases match TRBD1. V shed 0 bases and J 4 bases; nucleotides not matched to a gene: 3. CDR3 length equals 14 residues. Germline V gives CDR1 SGHNT, CDR2 YYREEE (reference sequence). Full variable domain (rest looked up from reference TRBV5-4 and TRBJ1-2): ETGVTQSPTHLIKTRGQQVTLRCSSQSGHNTVSWYQQALGQGPQFIFQYYREEENGRGNFPPRFSGLQFPNYSSELNVNALELDDSALYLCASSLDQGVYGYTFGSGTRLTVV.